These 2 T cell receptor beta chains were all obtained from the same sample, sequenced in a study of T cell clonality in common variable immunodeficiency. The antigens for these receptors are not known. Broader study findings: Common variable immunodeficiency TCR beta sequences reportedly had fewer deletions and N-nucleotide insertions.

The repertoire was sequenced with immunoSEQ multiplex PCR; TCRdb's copy has only in-frame clones and lacks some. Listed for the sample are about 20,000 clones, none seen a single time. The material sequenced was peripheral blood mononuclear cells. These receptors were collected from a human donor with common variable immunodeficiency.

On this clone: The sequenced fragment ends 3 residues before the CDR3 boundary, so the rest is inferred from the germline J gene. This chain connects TRBV7-2 to TRBJ2-2; TRBD1 matches 7 bases. The CDR3 consists of 15 residues. The V gene's germline CDR1 is SGHTA and CDR2 FQGNSA. Trimming took 6 bases from V and 3 from J; bases not matched to a gene: 7. The CDR3 sequence is CASSPQGRDTGELFF. The sequenced CDR3 bases are TGTGCCAGCAGTCCACAGGGGCGCGACACCGGGGAG.

This clone was counted a few times. CDR3 DNA, as far as it was read: TGTGCCAGCAGCTTCGACAGCCAAGCGGGTGGC. Amino acids: CASSFDSQAGG. The CDR3 as a whole reads CASSFDSQAGGYTF. The chain uses TRBV7-9 and TRBJ1-2; weak D call: TRBD1 (5 bases). The read ends 3 residues early relative to the CDR3; the germline J gene fills the gap. The germline V gene has CDR1 SEHNR and CDR2 FQNEAQ (reference sequence). This CDR3 contains 14 residues. V lost 3 bases and J 7 bases, leaving 15 bases between the germline ends.